This TCR beta chain appears in the sequencing data of a study of T-cell reconstitution after alpha-beta-depleted transplantation in children. Study-wide points: In patients about two months after transplant, alpha-beta T cells reportedly arose from several hundred expanded graft clones.

The CDR3 is 17 amino acids. The J segment lost 5 bases and the V segment lost 1 base, leaving 6 bases of the junction unmatched. This clonotype has ten or more counts. Its antigen is not identified. Unique molecular identifiers were incorporated when the TCRbeta library was constructed. MiXCR was run by TCRdb on the PCR reads, yielding one entry per CDR3 protein. This repertoire shows under 85,000 distinct CDR3 sequences, 15% to 20% found once; its top ten account for about half. The chain uses TRBV12-3 or TRBV12-4 and TRBJ2-2, with 11 bases identical to TRBD2. Sequences were derived from PBMCs, mostly from graft donor cells, sampled 360 days after TCRalphabeta/CD19-depleted stem cell transplant. The origin of this receptor is a male patient under 10 years old who had a stem cell transplant for acute lymphoblastic leukemia, so the T cells may come from the graft donor. CDR3 sequence (DNA): TGTGCCAGCAGTTTAGAGACTAGCGGGATCGTAACCGGGGAGCTGTTTTTT. As protein: CASSLETSGIVTGELFF.